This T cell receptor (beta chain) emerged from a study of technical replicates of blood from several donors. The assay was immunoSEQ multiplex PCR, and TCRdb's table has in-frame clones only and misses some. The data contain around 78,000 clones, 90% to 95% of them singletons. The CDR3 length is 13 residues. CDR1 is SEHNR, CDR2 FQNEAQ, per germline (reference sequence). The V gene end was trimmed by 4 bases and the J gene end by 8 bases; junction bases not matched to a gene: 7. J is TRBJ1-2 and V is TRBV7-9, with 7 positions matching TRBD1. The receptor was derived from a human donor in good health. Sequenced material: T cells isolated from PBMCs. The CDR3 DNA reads TGTGCCAGCAGCTCGGGACAGTTGGGAGGCTACACCTTC. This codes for CASSSGQLGGYTF.